This T cell receptor beta chain was sequenced for a study of blood T cell repertoires in COVID-19. Looking at the study overall: Material from acute and convalescent COVID-19 was sourced from the United States, Italy and Spain. In each case, the material was cDNA or gDNA derived from T cells, B-cell-depleted T cells, or PBMCs.

Per the authors' pipeline: Amplified reference gene primers provided the basis for estimating nucleated cell counts. Generated by immunoSEQ multiplex PCR, the TCRdb table keeps only in-frame clones and is missing some. The V and J calls and clone size come from that table; D and trimming were worked out from the DNA. The sample lists 90,000 to 120,000 clones, almost 85% occurring once. CDR3 length: 15 amino acids. Per the germline V gene, CDR1 is SGHRS and CDR2 is YFSETQ. V was clipped by 1 base and J by 5 bases; unmatched bases: 7. Sample: peripheral blood. V usage is TRBV5-1 and J usage is TRBJ2-5; 8 bases fit TRBD1. The sequence came from a human donor in a cohort sampled during active COVID-19. The CDR3 is CASSLSRGPGETQYF. In DNA, the CDR3 is TGCGCCAGCAGCTTGAGCAGGGGGCCCGGGGAGACCCAGTACTTC.